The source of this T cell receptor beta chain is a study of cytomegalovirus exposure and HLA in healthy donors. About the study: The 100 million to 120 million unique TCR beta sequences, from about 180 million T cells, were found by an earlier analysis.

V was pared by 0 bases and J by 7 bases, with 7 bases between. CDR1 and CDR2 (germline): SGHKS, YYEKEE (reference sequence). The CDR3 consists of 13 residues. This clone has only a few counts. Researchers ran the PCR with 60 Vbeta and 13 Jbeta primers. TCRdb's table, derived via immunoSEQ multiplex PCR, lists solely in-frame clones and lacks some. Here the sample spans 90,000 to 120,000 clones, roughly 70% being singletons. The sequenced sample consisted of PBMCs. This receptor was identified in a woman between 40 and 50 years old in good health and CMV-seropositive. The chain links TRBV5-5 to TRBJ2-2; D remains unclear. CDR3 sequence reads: CASSLAVNGELFF. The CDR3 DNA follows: TGTGCCAGCAGCTTGGCGGTGAACGGGGAGCTGTTTTTT.